The 27 T cell receptor beta chains below come from one sample, sequenced in a study of T cells in Graves' hyperthyroidism and ophthalmopathy (dated by TCRdb to about 2019). The library was made by multiplex PCR. Sequencing relied on an Illumina HiSeq 2000. Amplification of TCR beta CDR3 regions was carried out from RNA transcripts. The first round of RT-PCR for the TCR CDR3 was performed with the HTBI primer set and the Qiagen OneStep RT-PCR kit. TCRdb itself trimmed the public reads at Q25 with fastp, ran MiXCR and retained productive beta chains. For every CDR3 protein sequence, its rows merge into one entry that carries the most common genes and DNA. For this sample there are under 350,000 distinct CDR3 sequences; around 23% appear just once. The ten largest account for over 40% of the sample. The sample taken for sequencing was blood. These TCRs come from a woman aged 50 to 60 with Graves' hyperthyroidism.

For this clonotype: Possible read error: a much larger clone is one base away. This sequence joins TRBV20-1 and TRBJ2-3; D is unresolved. The V gene's germline CDR1 is DFQATT and CDR2 SNEGSKA (reference sequence). This CDR3 region has 11 residues. V was shortened by 3 bases and J by 4 bases, with 5 bases between the two germline ends. CDR3 residues: CSASGADTQYF. Written as DNA, the CDR3 is TGCAGTGCTAGTGGAGCAGATACGCAGTATTTT.

This clonotype was found many times. The rearrangement joins TRBV20-1 to TRBJ1-2; tentatively, D is TRBD1 (5 bases). This CDR3 contains 15 residues. Trimming removed 0 bases at V and 7 bases at J, with 18 bases between. Germline V gene sequence: CDR1 DFQATT, CDR2 SNEGSKA (reference sequence). The chain's CDR3 is CSARDLGRESAGYTF. CDR3 DNA sequence: TGCAGTGCTAGAGATTTGGGACGGGAAAGTGCTGGCTACACCTTC.

This clonotype was picked up many times. The chain couples TRBV30 to TRBJ1-5; possible D gene TRBD1, 6 bases. Germline values: CDR1 GTSNPN, CDR2 SVGIG (reference sequence). The CDR3 is 15 amino acids. V lost 2 bases to trimming and J lost 0 bases, with 11 bases between them. The CDR3 loop reads CAWSHGTLSNQPQHF. In DNA, the CDR3 is TGTGCCTGGAGTCACGGGACACTTAGCAATCAGCCCCAGCATTTT. The entire variable domain, with the rest obtained from reference TRBV30 and TRBJ1-5, is as follows: SQTIHQWPATLVQPVGSPLSLECTVEGTSNPNLYWYRQAAGRGLQLLFYSVGIGQISSEVPQNLSASRPQDRQFILSSKKLLLSDSGFYLCAWSHGTLSNQPQHFGDGTRLSIL.

This clonotype was observed at least ten times. This sequence joins TRBV12-3 or TRBV12-4 and TRBJ2-2, with 9 bases identical to TRBD1. The CDR3 loop spans 14 amino acids. Trimming removed 7 bases from V and 8 bases from J; junction bases left unmatched: 8. The CDR3 protein is CASTHTGGFGELFF. The CDR3 nucleotides read TGTGCCAGCACCCATACAGGGGGCTTTGGGGAGCTGTTTTTT.

The chain recombines TRBV10-1 with TRBJ1-2; D gene unclear. Germline loops: CDR1 WNHNN, CDR2 SYGVQD (reference sequence). V was clipped by 0 bases and J by 7 bases, with 15 bases between them. This CDR3 spans 15 amino acids. The chain's CDR3 is CASSESVSGGFGYTF. The CDR3 DNA reads as TGCGCCAGCAGTGAGTCCGTTTCGGGAGGCTTTGGCTACACCTTC.

This clonotype was detected many times. This chain links TRBV3-1 with TRBJ2-2; the D is unclear. CDR1 is LGHDT and CDR2 is YNNKEL in the germline V gene (reference sequence). CDR3 size: 14 residues. Trimming removed 7 bases from V and 1 base from J, with 10 bases in between. CDR3 sequence (DNA): TGTGCCAGCAAGCAAGGCCGGAACACCGGGGAGCTGTTTTTT. Translated, it gives CASKQGRNTGELFF.

The chain has TRBV2 and TRBJ2-7, with D perhaps being TRBD1 or TRBD2 (5 bases each). The CDR3 length is 15 residues. V lost 8 bases, J lost 0 bases, and 17 bases lay in between. CDR1 is SNHLY, CDR2 FYNNEI, per germline. The CDR3 reads CASGSGRGISYEQYF. The CDR3 DNA sequence: TGTGCCAGCGGCTCAGGGCGAGGGATCTCCTACGAGCAGTACTTC. Drawing the rest from reference TRBV2 and TRBJ2-7, the complete variable domain is EPEVTQTPSHQVTQMGQEVILRCVPISNHLYFYWYRQILGQKVEFLVSFYNNEISEKSEIFDDQFSVERPDGSNFTLKIRSTKLEDSAMYFCASGSGRGISYEQYFGPGTRLTVT.

The chain recombines TRBV3-1 with TRBJ2-3; 7 bases agree with TRBD2. V was pared by 3 bases and J by 7 bases, with 7 bases of the junction left unmatched. The CDR3 is 14 residues long. Germline V lookup: CDR1 LGHDT, CDR2 YNNKEL (reference sequence). The CDR3 reads CASSQGGGKNTQYF. The CDR3, as DNA: TGTGCCAGCAGCCAGGGGGGGGGTAAGAATACGCAGTATTTT.

This clonotype was observed many times. CDR3 region: CASSSPGQGDTEAFF. In DNA, the CDR3 is TGTGCCAGTAGTAGCCCGGGACAGGGCGACACTGAAGCTTTCTTT. V and J are TRBV19 and TRBJ1-1; 9 bases align to TRBD1. The germline V gene encodes CDR1 LNHDA and CDR2 SQIVND (reference sequence). Trimming took 4 bases from V and 3 from J; bases not matched to a gene: 6. The CDR3 covers 15 residues. Looking up the rest from reference TRBV19 and TRBJ1-1 gives the full variable domain: DGGITQSPKYLFRKEGQNVTLSCEQNLNHDAMYWYRQDPGQGLRLIYYSQIVNDFQKGDIAEGYSVSREKKESFPLTVTSAQKNPTAFYLCASSSPGQGDTEAFFGQGTRLTVV.

This clonotype has only a few counts. The chain uses TRBV6-1 and TRBJ2-1, with TRBD2 identical over 9 bases. This CDR3 has 14 residues. V shed 4 bases and J 6 bases; nucleotides not matched to a gene: 4. CDR1 is MNHNS and CDR2 is SASEGT in the germline V gene. CDR3: CASSGAGGSNEQFF. CDR3 nucleotides: TGTGCCAGCAGTGGAGCGGGGGGCTCCAATGAGCAGTTCTTC.

This clonotype was picked up many times. This chain uses TRBV29-1 with TRBJ2-3, with 14 positions matching TRBD2. With 6 bases clipped from V and 6 bases from J, the junction kept 11 bases outside the gene matches. The CDR3 is 16 amino acids. The germline V gene has CDR1 SQVTM and CDR2 ANQGSEA. The CDR3 DNA follows: TGCAGCGTGTGGGGGGGACTAGCGGGAGTCAGGGATACGCAGTATTTT. As protein: CSVWGGLAGVRDTQYF.

This clonotype was seen at least ten times. The chain couples TRBV4-1 to TRBJ2-1; the match to TRBD2 covers 14 bases. Per germline, CDR1 MGHRA and CDR2 YSYEKL. J lost 8 bases, V lost 1 base, and 4 bases had no gene match. The CDR3 consists of 16 residues. CDR3 region: CASSQARLAGGDEQFF. As DNA, the CDR3 is TGCGCCAGCAGCCAAGCCAGACTAGCGGGAGGGGATGAGCAGTTCTTC.

This clonotype was seen at least ten times. The genes are TRBV20-1 and TRBJ2-5; D is perhaps TRBD1 (5 bases). V dropped 2 bases and J dropped 7 bases, with 11 bases sitting between them. Per germline, CDR1 DFQATT and CDR2 SNEGSKA (reference sequence). This CDR3 is 12 amino acids long. In nucleotides, the CDR3 is TGCAGTGCTAGAAAAGGGGAAGGGACCCAGTACTTC. Translated, it gives CSARKGEGTQYF.

Details on this clonotype: A much larger clone lies a single base off, so this may be a read error. This chain uses TRBV3-1 with TRBJ2-5; 7 bases agree with TRBD1. Trimming removed 0 bases from V and 5 bases from J; junction bases left unmatched: 12. Germline V lookup: CDR1 LGHDT, CDR2 YNNKEL (reference sequence). The CDR3 covers 17 residues. CDR3 loop: CASSQDAGGAPGETQYF. In nucleotides, the CDR3 is TGTGCCAGCAGCCAAGATGCAGGGGGAGCCCCCGGGGAGACCCAGTACTTC.

The J gene is TRBJ1-5, the V gene TRBV12-3 or TRBV12-4; possible D gene TRBD1, 6 bases. CDR3 size: 14 residues. V lost 6 bases to trimming and J lost 5 bases, with 14 bases between them. CDR3 sequence: CASRRGDTYQPQHF. CDR3 nucleotide sequence: TGTGCCAGCAGACGGGGGGACACTTATCAGCCCCAGCATTTT.

This clonotype was seen at least ten times. This chain connects TRBV12-3 or TRBV12-4 to TRBJ2-1, with D perhaps matching TRBD1 (7 bases). V lost 5 bases, J lost 1 base, and 9 bases lay in between. This CDR3 region has 14 residues. This CDR3 is CASSPGGSYNEQFF. CDR3 in DNA: TGTGCCAGCAGTCCAGGGGGGTCCTACAATGAGCAGTTCTTC.

The CDR3 DNA reads TGTGCCAGCAGAGCTTGGACGGATAGCAATCAGCCCCAGCATTTT. It yields the protein CASRAWTDSNQPQHF. This sequence joins TRBV27 and TRBJ1-5, with D unclear. Trimming cost V 6 bases and J 0 bases, with 12 bases left between them. The CDR3 has 15 amino acids. CDR1 is MNHEY, CDR2 SMNVEV, per germline (reference sequence).

This clonotype was seen repeatedly, ten times or more. The rearrangement joins TRBV11-2 to TRBJ2-1; 12 positions match TRBD2. The CDR3 contains 16 residues. Germline-derived CDR1 and CDR2 are SGHAT and FQNNGV. V lost 0 bases and J lost 3; bases outside the gene matches: 0. The CDR3 region has the DNA TGTGCCAGCAGCTTAGAGGGACTAGCGGGCTACAATGAGCAGTTCTTC. Translated: CASSLEGLAGYNEQFF.

This clonotype was seen ten or more times. V and J are TRBV7-2 and TRBJ2-1; 11 nucleotides line up with TRBD2. The germline gives CDR1 SGHTA, CDR2 FQGNSA. Unmatched junction bases numbered 5, after V lost 4 bases and J lost 0 bases. The CDR3 totals 17 residues. The CDR3 region is CASSSTSGGSSYNEQFF. The CDR3 nucleotides are TGTGCCAGCAGCTCCACTAGCGGGGGTAGCTCCTACAATGAGCAGTTCTTC.

The genes are TRBV28 and TRBJ2-7; TRBD2 aligns across 12 bases. The CDR3 is made up of 16 amino acids. Germline V gives CDR1 MDHEN, CDR2 SYDVKM. The V gene end was trimmed by 6 bases and the J gene end by 3 bases; junction bases not matched to a gene: 9. CDR3 amino acids: CASRTNRLAGVYEQYF. Written as DNA, the CDR3 is TGTGCCAGCAGGACTAACAGACTAGCGGGAGTCTACGAGCAGTACTTC.

The chain couples TRBV12-3 or TRBV12-4 to TRBJ1-2; the D gene is possibly TRBD1 (5 bases). V gave up 6 bases and J gave up 8 bases, with 22 bases separating them. This CDR3 contains 15 residues. CDR3 residues: CASRRQGATSGGYTF. The CDR3 bases are TGTGCCAGCAGACGACAAGGGGCCACCTCTGGGGGCTACACCTTC.

This clonotype was observed a handful of times. The chain couples TRBV10-2 to TRBJ2-3; 10 bases match TRBD1. J gave up 0 bases and V 10 bases, and 10 bases lay outside the gene matches. This CDR3 has 16 amino acids. CDR1 and CDR2 (germline): WSHSY, SAAADI. CDR3 amino acids: CATAGDRGSSTDTQYF. The CDR3 bases are TGCGCCACGGCGGGGGACAGGGGTTCTAGCACAGATACGCAGTATTTT.

This clonotype was seen many times. The germline gene is not matched at one end of the junction; a read error may be the cause. The rearrangement joins TRBV2 to TRBJ1-2; maybe TRBD1 (5 bases). The CDR3 contains 13 residues. CDR1 is SNHLY, CDR2 FYNNEI, per germline. The CDR3 spells CASNRGANSGYTF. For the CDR3, the DNA is TGTGCCAGCAATCGGGGCGCGAACTCTGGCTACACCTTC.

V gene TRBV4-1 combines with J gene TRBJ1-2, with no clear D. This CDR3 spans 14 amino acids. Trimming removed 0 bases from V and 7 bases from J, with 12 bases in between. The germline V gene has CDR1 MGHRA and CDR2 YSYEKL. The CDR3 region has the DNA TGCGCCAGCAGCCAAGACTCGGGAAGGGTTGGCTACACCTTC. Translation gives CASSQDSGRVGYTF.

This clonotype was seen ten or more times. The genes are TRBV20-1 and TRBJ2-1; perhaps TRBD2 as D (6 bases). CDR1 is DFQATT and CDR2 is SNEGSKA in the germline V gene (reference sequence). Trimming removed 6 bases at V and 0 bases at J, with 15 bases between. The CDR3 covers 15 residues. CDR3 coding DNA: TGCAGTGCCATCCTCGGGGGTAGCTCCTACAATGAGCAGTTCTTC. It yields the protein CSAILGGSSYNEQFF.

The sample holds many counts of this clonotype. The chain links TRBV11-2 to TRBJ2-2, with D perhaps TRBD2 (6 bases). The CDR3 loop spans 15 amino acids. Germline CDR1 SGHAT, CDR2 FQNNGV. V lost 1 base, J lost 1 base, and 7 bases lay in between. The CDR3: CASSLVGGNTGELFF. CDR3 bases: TGTGCCAGCAGCTTAGTGGGGGGGAACACCGGGGAGCTGTTTTTT. The full variable domain, rest sourced from reference TRBV11-2 and TRBJ2-2, is EAGVAQSPRYKIIEKRQSVAFWCNPISGHATLYWYQQILGQGPKLLIQFQNNGVVDDSQLPKDRFSAERLKGVDSTLKIQPAKLEDSAVYLCASSLVGGNTGELFFGEGSRLTVL.

The V gene is TRBV7-9, the J gene TRBJ2-2, with D maybe TRBD2 (6 bases). This CDR3 contains 14 residues. Looked up from germline, CDR1 is SEHNR and CDR2 is FQNEAQ (reference sequence). V was trimmed by 3 bases and J by 7 bases, leaving 12 bases between them. The DNA of the CDR3 is TGTGCCAGCAGCTTGGAGGGGTATAGCGGGGAGCTGTTTTTT. This translates into CASSLEGYSGELFF.